The next 23 T cell receptor beta chains were all read from a single sample in a study of blood T cells in healthy people across ages. PCR was performed a second time for about 7 to 11 cycles using a sample-barcoded 5' primer and a J-beta primer mix. TCRdb reanalysed the 5' RACE reads using MiXCR and keeps one entry per CDR3 protein. The profile shows 1.5 million to 2 million distinct CDR3 sequences, 25% to 30% of them singletons. Sequenced: blood. The source is a woman younger than 45 in good health.

The chain links TRBV4-2 to TRBJ2-2; perhaps TRBD1 as D (7 bases). In germline, CDR1 is LGHNA, CDR2 YNFKEQ. This CDR3 contains 14 residues. The germline V and J ends were trimmed by 2 bases and 8 bases, with 12 bases remaining between them. CDR3 region: CASSQNRGGGELFF. CDR3 coding DNA: TGTGCCAGCAGCCAAAACAGGGGAGGAGGGGAGCTGTTTTTT.

This clonotype was seen once. At one end, the junction sequence differs from germline, possibly due to a read error. J is TRBJ1-1 and V is TRBV2; D uncertain. The CDR3 has 12 residues. CDR1 is SNHLY and CDR2 is FYNNEI in the germline V gene. The CDR3, as DNA: TGTACCAGCATCAGTGCCAACACTGAAGCTTTCTTT. Its protein product is CTSISANTEAFF.

This clonotype was counted ten times or more. V usage is TRBV5-1 and J usage is TRBJ2-4, with unresolved D. The closer fit of TRBJ2-7 to the DNA end suggests the J call may be wrong. Germline V gene data show CDR1 as SGHRS and CDR2 as YFSETQ. This CDR3 region has 15 residues. The CDR3 loop is CASSLPETGLPEQYF. The CDR3 bases are TGCGCCAGCAGCTTACCCGAGACCGGGCTACCCGAGCAGTACTTC.

With regard to this clonotype: A much larger clone is a single base away; this may be a read error. The CDR3 DNA is TGTGCCAGCTCGCCTGAGGGGGGGAGGACCGATTACAATGAGCAGTTCTTC. Its translation: CASSPEGGRTDYNEQFF. V is TRBV6-2 or TRBV6-3 and J is TRBJ2-1, with a tentative D call TRBD2 (7 bases). This CDR3 contains 17 residues. Germline lookup yields CDR1 MNHEY and CDR2 SVGEGT. Trimming shortened V by 8 bases and J by 4 bases, and 24 bases separated the two germline ends.

There are a few counts of this clonotype. The chain couples TRBV5-1 to TRBJ2-1; D call uncertain. The germline V gene encodes CDR1 SGHRS and CDR2 YFSETQ. The CDR3 has 13 amino acids. V gave up 2 bases and J gave up 6 bases, with 9 bases separating them. CDR3 DNA sequence: TGCGCCAGCAGCTTCTCCCTAGTCAATGAGCAGTTCTTC. This encodes CASSFSLVNEQFF.

The chain combines TRBV29-1 with TRBJ2-4, with D unresolved. The DNA end lines up better with TRBJ2-5; the J call may be wrong. Germline CDR1 SQVTM, CDR2 ANQGSEA. This CDR3 spans 13 amino acids. CDR3 sequence: CSVLRSIQETQYF. The CDR3 region has the DNA TGCAGCGTCCTGAGGTCAATCCAAGAGACCCAGTACTTC.

The V call is TRBV5-6, the J call TRBJ2-7; D unresolved. V gave up 0 bases and J gave up 4 bases, with 14 bases separating them. Per germline, CDR1 SGHDT and CDR2 YYEEEE. This CDR3 spans 15 amino acids. CDR3 amino acids: CASSLDSSLRYEQYF. As DNA, the CDR3 is TGTGCCAGCAGCTTGGATTCGAGCCTGCGGTACGAGCAGTACTTC.

The V and J genes are TRBV2 and TRBJ2-7, with 9 bases identical to TRBD1. The CDR3 is 12 residues long. CDR1 and CDR2 from the germline V gene are SNHLY and FYNNEI. J was trimmed by 7 bases and V by 11 bases; bases with no gene match: 9. The CDR3 loop is CAGQGQGEEQYF. CDR3 in DNA: TGTGCCGGACAGGGACAGGGAGAGGAGCAGTACTTC. Full variable domain (outside the CDR3, taken from reference TRBV2 and TRBJ2-7): EPEVTQTPSHQVTQMGQEVILRCVPISNHLYFYWYRQILGQKVEFLVSFYNNEISEKSEIFDDQFSVERPDGSNFTLKIRSTKLEDSAMYFCAGQGQGEEQYFGPGTRLTVT.

The chain couples TRBV29-1 to TRBJ2-4; 10 bases line up with TRBD2. The DNA end favors TRBJ2-7, so the J call may be wrong. Germline V lookup: CDR1 SQVTM, CDR2 ANQGSEA. The CDR3 has 13 residues. CDR3 region: CSVRTSGNYEQYF. The CDR3 region has the DNA TGCAGCGTTCGAACTAGCGGGAACTACGAGCAGTACTTC.

The genes are TRBV20-1 and TRBJ2-4; D ambiguous. Germline V CDR1 and CDR2: DFQATT, SNEGSKA (reference sequence). The length of the CDR3 is 16 residues. V was cut by 5 bases and J by 0 bases, with 17 bases left in between. CDR3 in amino acids: CSARTGPRLAKNIQYF. The CDR3 nucleotides are TGCAGTGCTCGTACCGGGCCCCGCTTAGCCAAAAACATTCAGTACTTC.

This clonotype was seen ten or more times. The chain links TRBV7-2 to TRBJ2-5, with 13 bases fitting TRBD2. The CDR3 length is 15 residues. J gave up 7 bases and V 3 bases, and 5 bases lay outside the gene matches. The germline gives CDR1 SGHTA, CDR2 FQGNSA. CDR3 nucleotides: TGTGCCAGCAGCTTGGGACTAGCGGGACCGGTGACCCAGTACTTC. Protein product: CASSLGLAGPVTQYF.

CDR3 amino acids: CASSLGGTGNEQFF. In DNA form, the CDR3 reads TGTGCCAGCAGTTTAGGAGGGACCGGCAATGAGCAGTTCTTC. The V call is TRBV12-3 or TRBV12-4, the J call TRBJ2-1, with D perhaps TRBD1 or TRBD2 (5 bases each). Trimming stripped 1 base from V and 6 bases from J, with 10 bases between. This CDR3 spans 14 amino acids.

This chain joins TRBV29-1 and TRBJ2-3; D possibly corresponds to TRBD2 (7 bases). Germline V CDR1 and CDR2: SQVTM, ANQGSEA. The CDR3 loop spans 16 amino acids. Trimming shortened V by 8 bases and J by 3 bases, and 24 bases separated the two germline ends. DNA for the CDR3: TGCAGCTTCAGGTCCGTGGGGGGGCCTAAGACAGATACGCAGTATTTT. As protein: CSFRSVGGPKTDTQYF.

This clonotype was detected only a few times. V is TRBV6-1 and J is TRBJ2-7; 8 nucleotides agree with TRBD1. CDR3 length: 15 amino acids. CDR1 is MNHNS and CDR2 is SASEGT in the germline V gene. V lost 6 bases and J lost 2; bases outside the gene matches: 9. CDR3 sequence: CASRARGTGAYEQYF. The CDR3 region has the DNA TGTGCCAGCAGAGCCCGGGGGACAGGAGCCTACGAGCAGTACTTC.

The V call is TRBV28, the J call TRBJ2-5; the D gene could be TRBD1 or TRBD2 (5 bases each). This CDR3 comprises 13 residues. Germline V gives CDR1 MDHEN, CDR2 SYDVKM. Trimming removed 6 bases at V and 5 bases at J, with 13 bases between. The CDR3 nucleotides are TGTGCCAGCAGGATTCCGGGACGTGAGACCCAGTACTTC. Translation: CASRIPGRETQYF.

Many counts were recorded for this clonotype. The chain links TRBV6-6 to TRBJ2-6; D remains ambiguous. The CDR3 sequence is 14 residues long. In germline, CDR1 is MNHNY, CDR2 SVGAGI (reference sequence). Trimming pared 10 bases from V and 2 bases from J, leaving 12 bases between. This chain's CDR3 is CATTQFPGANVLTF. The CDR3 DNA reads as TGTGCCACCACACAATTCCCTGGGGCCAACGTCCTGACTTTC.

The rearrangement uses TRBV12-3 or TRBV12-4 and TRBJ1-4; 9 nucleotides agree with TRBD1. V was pared by 4 bases and J by 8 bases, with 8 bases of the junction left unmatched. The CDR3 is made up of 15 amino acids. CDR3 nucleotides: TGTGCCAGCAGTTCACAGGGGGCGCTGGGAGAAAAACTGTTTTTT. Its protein is CASSSQGALGEKLFF.

This clonotype was seen only a few times. The rearrangement links TRBV2 to TRBJ1-5; D is unresolved. Between the trimmed V and J ends, which lost 3 bases and 2 bases, there was a span of 11 bases. The CDR3 spans 15 residues. Germline CDR1 SNHLY, CDR2 FYNNEI. The CDR3 loop reads CASSDVGGRNQPQHF. The CDR3 DNA is TGTGCCAGCAGTGATGTGGGAGGACGCAATCAGCCCCAGCATTTT.

The genes are TRBV11-2 and TRBJ2-7; D is perhaps TRBD1 or TRBD2 (6 bases each). The J call may be mistaken, given a closer DNA end match to TRBJ2-5. Germline CDR1 reads SGHAT; CDR2 reads FQNNGV. This CDR3 contains 13 residues. The DNA of the CDR3 is TGTGCCCCCGGGGGCACGGGGATGTGGACCCAGTACTTC. Protein: CAPGGTGMWTQYF.

This clonotype has only a few counts. The CDR3 loop is CASSAGTEAKNIQYF. CDR3 bases: TGTGCCAGCAGTGCCGGGACAGAAGCCAAAAACATTCAGTACTTC. The chain joins TRBV27 to TRBJ2-4, with TRBD1 matching over 7 bases. Germline CDR1 is MNHEY and CDR2 is SMNVEV (reference sequence). CDR3 length equals 15 residues. Trimming took 5 bases from V and 0 from J; bases not matched to a gene: 4.

The chain recombines TRBV28 with TRBJ2-3; D gene unclear. Between the trimmed V and J ends, which lost 3 bases and 4 bases, there was a span of 8 bases. Germline V lookup: CDR1 MDHEN, CDR2 SYDVKM. The CDR3 runs to 13 residues. The CDR3 DNA reads TGTGCCAGCAGTTTCTCATTTGCAGATACGCAGTATTTT. Its protein is CASSFSFADTQYF.

This chain joins TRBV29-1 and TRBJ2-1, with 13 nucleotides matching TRBD2. The trim removed 6 bases at V and 9 bases at J, leaving 11 bases unmatched. CDR1 is SQVTM and CDR2 is ANQGSEA in the germline V gene. The CDR3 sequence is 15 residues long. CDR3 residues: CSVVRGTSGKSEQFF. The CDR3 DNA follows: TGCAGCGTCGTTAGAGGGACTAGCGGGAAAAGTGAGCAGTTCTTC.

J is TRBJ2-1 and V is TRBV20-1; D remains ambiguous. Germline V gene sequence: CDR1 DFQATT, CDR2 SNEGSKA (reference sequence). V was shortened by 3 bases and J by 8 bases, with 11 bases between the two germline ends. This CDR3 has 12 residues. CDR3 bases: TGCAGTGCTAGCGGCACTTGGGATGAGCAGTTCTTC. It encodes CSASGTWDEQFF.